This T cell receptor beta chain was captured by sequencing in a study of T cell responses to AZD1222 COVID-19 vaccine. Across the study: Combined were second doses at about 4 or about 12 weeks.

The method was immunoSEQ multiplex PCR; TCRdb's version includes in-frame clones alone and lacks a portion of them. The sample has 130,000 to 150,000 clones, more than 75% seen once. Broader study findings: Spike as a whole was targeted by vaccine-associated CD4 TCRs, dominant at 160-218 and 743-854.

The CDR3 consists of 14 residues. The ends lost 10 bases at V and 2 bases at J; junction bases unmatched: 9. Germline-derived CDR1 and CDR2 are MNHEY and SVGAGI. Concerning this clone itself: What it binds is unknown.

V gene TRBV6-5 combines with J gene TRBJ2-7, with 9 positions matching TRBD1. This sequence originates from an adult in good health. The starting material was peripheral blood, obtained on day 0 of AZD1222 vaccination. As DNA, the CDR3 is TGTGCCACCAGATCGGGACAGGGAGCCTACGAGCAGTACTTC. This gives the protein CATRSGQGAYEQYF.